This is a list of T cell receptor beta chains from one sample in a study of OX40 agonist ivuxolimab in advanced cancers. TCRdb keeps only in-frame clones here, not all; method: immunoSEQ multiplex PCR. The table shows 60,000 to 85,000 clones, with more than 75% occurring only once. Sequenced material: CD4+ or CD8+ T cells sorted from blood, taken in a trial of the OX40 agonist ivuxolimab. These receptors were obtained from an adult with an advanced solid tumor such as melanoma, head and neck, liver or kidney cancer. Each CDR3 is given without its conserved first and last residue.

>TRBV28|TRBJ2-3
ASSLSALRTQY
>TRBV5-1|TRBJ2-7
ASSRGTGERQY
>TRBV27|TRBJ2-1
ARPGGAYNEQF
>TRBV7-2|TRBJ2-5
ASSLSGGKETQY
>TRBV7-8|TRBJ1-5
ASSPGGAFGQPQH
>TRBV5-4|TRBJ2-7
ASSDGDRVYEQY
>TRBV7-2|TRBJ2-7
ASGRPYEQY
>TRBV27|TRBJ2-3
ASRSGTSGRTDTQY
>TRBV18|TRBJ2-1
ASSPPVRYNEQF
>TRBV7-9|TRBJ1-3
ASSLAGRGPGNTIY
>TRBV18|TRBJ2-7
ASSSDRSYGYEQY
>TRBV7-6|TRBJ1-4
ASSSPPGVPNTNEKLF
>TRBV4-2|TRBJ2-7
ASSLPGQGSYEQY
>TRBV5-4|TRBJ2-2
ASSWGQLNTGELF
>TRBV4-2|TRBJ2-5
ASSQTLAGGKETQY
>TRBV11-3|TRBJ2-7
ASSYYRGGEQY
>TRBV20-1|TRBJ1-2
SASMGSSYT
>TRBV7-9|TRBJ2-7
ASSLGPPSYEQY
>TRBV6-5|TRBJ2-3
ASSPQGPAQY
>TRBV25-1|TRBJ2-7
ASSARQQGAGEQY
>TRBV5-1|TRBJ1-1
ASSAPRDRGRFGTEAF
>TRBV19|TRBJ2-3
ASTRTGGTDTQY
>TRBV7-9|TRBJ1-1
ASSFTGGAATEAF
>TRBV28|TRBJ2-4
ASSSPGVGLATQNIQY
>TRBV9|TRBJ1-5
ASSVGGIQNQPQH
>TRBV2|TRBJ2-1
ASSALAGSYNEQF
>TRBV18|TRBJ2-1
ASSPSGSEQF
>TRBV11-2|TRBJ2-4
ASSLVQGSDIQY
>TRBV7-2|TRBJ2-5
ASSPSGGTQY
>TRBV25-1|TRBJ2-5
ASSEWAAQETQY
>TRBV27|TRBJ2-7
ASSLSGTGGEQY
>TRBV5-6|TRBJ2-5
ASIDRLQQETQY
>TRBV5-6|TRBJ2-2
ASSLDGRALPGELF
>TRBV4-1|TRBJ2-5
ASSQVAGGETQY
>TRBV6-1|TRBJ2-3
ASSEQLGTDTQY
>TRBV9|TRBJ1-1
ASSVEGVGTEAF
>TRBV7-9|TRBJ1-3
ASSSRQGAGNTIY
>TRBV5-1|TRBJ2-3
ASSSGQGTDTQY
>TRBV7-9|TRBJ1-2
ASSRGQKGGYT
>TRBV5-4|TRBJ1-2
ASSSRTAPHGYT
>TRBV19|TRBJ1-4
ASSRGIPGGTNEKLF
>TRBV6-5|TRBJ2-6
ASSYPPDSGANVLT
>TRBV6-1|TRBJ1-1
ASSVTENTEAF
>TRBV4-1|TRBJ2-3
ASSLGGGTDTQY
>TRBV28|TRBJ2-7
ASKSLGPDSYEQY
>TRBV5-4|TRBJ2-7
ASSHPQGGGEQY
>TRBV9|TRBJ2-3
ASSVVTDTQY
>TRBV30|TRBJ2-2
AWKLGTGELF
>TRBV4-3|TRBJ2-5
ASSQELTQETQY
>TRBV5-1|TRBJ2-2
ASSLRGPTGELF
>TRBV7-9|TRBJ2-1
ASTYSTGLSDLFGNEQF
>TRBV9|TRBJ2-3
ASSPVGGSSADTQY
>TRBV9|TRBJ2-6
ASSVATGTGANVLT
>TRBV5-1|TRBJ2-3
ASKLTVLGTDTQY
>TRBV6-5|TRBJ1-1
ASSTQQGANTEAF
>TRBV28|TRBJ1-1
ASKRTGDTEAF
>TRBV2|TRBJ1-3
ASKGARGNTIY
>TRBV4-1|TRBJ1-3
ASSQLISGNTIY
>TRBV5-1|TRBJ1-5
ASSLDPGIGQPQH